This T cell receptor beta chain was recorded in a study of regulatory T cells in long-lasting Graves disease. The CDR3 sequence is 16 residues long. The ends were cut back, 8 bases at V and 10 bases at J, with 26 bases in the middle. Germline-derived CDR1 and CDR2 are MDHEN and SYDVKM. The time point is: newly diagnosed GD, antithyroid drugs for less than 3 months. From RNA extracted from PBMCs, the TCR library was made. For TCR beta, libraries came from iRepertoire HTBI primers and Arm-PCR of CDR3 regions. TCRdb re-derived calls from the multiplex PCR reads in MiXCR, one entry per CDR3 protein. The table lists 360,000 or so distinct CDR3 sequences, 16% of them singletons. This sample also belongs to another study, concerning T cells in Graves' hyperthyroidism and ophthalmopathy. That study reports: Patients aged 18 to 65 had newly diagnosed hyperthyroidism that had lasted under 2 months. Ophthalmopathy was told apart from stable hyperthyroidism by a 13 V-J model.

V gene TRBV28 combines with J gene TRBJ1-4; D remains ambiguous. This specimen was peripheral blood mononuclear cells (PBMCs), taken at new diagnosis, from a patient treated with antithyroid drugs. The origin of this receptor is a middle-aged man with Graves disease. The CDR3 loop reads CASGLNSDPGRGKLFF. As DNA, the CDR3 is TGTGCCAGCGGACTAAATTCGGACCCCGGAAGAGGAAAACTGTTTTTT.